This record concerns one T cell receptor beta chain sequence. The antigen remains undetermined. The V end lost 0 bases, the J end lost 3 bases, and 7 bases lay between the germline ends. In germline, CDR1 is MNHEY, CDR2 SVGAGI. The CDR3 totals 14 residues. Total RNA amounting to around 450 ng was the source from which TCR beta cDNA was made with a constant-region primer. Each TCR beta library was derived from three nested multiplex PCR rounds that employed slightly modified ARM-PCR. The opening two PCR rounds, around 11 cycles each, paired TRBV1-TRBV30 forward primers with a C-beta reverse primer. TCRdb reanalysed the multiplex PCR reads using MiXCR and keeps one entry per CDR3 protein. The sample consists of 180,000 or so distinct CDR3 sequences, approximately 60% of them appearing once. This sample is part of a study of tumor-infiltrating lymphocytes in primary liver carcinoma. Study results and limitations: Relative to blood, tumors carried a significantly larger fraction of the repertoire in their top 250 clones (p = 0.039).

Researchers drew blood RNA from unsorted whole blood and extracted germline DNA as well. Donors were untreated and chronically infected with HBV. About 3.7 milliliters of peripheral blood were drawn presurgically. The rearrangement joins TRBV6-5 to TRBJ2-3; D gene unclear. The sample was peripheral blood. The receptor was isolated from a man in his forties with primary liver carcinoma and hepatitis B virus infection. CDR3 region: CASSYSPNTDTQYF. The CDR3 coding sequence is TGTGCCAGCAGTTACTCTCCGAATACAGATACGCAGTATTTT.